Below, one T cell receptor (beta chain) is given with its context. What it binds is unknown. Every donor gave approximately 10 milliliters of peripheral blood. The data belong to a study of blood T cells in healthy people across ages. Findings and caveats of the study: Observed TCR beta diversity showed a strong correlation with the percentage of naive T cells as measured by flow cytometry. PBMCs that were unsorted prevented a conclusive naive versus antigen-experienced comparison.

Alongside a J-beta primer mix, a sample-barcoded 5' primer served in a second PCR lasting about 7 to 11 cycles. Each cDNA was tagged by a template-switch adaptor containing 12 random nucleotides. TCRdb processed the 5' RACE reads anew with MiXCR; each CDR3 protein has one entry. The data contain fewer than 950,000 distinct CDR3 sequences, roughly 35% of them singletons. The CDR3 runs to 13 residues. Between the trimmed V and J ends, which lost 3 bases and 0 bases, there was a span of 6 bases. The germline CDR1 and CDR2 sequences are MNHEY and SVGEGT. This sequence joins TRBV6-2 or TRBV6-3 and TRBJ2-7, with unresolved D. The specimen sequenced was blood. This sequence was found in a man younger than 30 in good health. In nucleotides, the CDR3 is TGTGCCAGCAGTTATGGGGACTCCTACGAGCAGTACTTC. Protein product: CASSYGDSYEQYF.